These T cell receptor beta chains were read from a single sample in a study of response to subunit inactivated influenza vaccine. TCRdb analysed the RT-PCR reads with MiXCR anew, one entry per CDR3 protein. The sample includes hundreds of thousands of distinct CDR3 sequences, around 14% of them seen just once. Sequenced material: PBMCs from blood, taken about 13 days after vaccination. The receptors here all came from a man between 45 and 60 years old who received an inactivated influenza vaccine. The CDR3 runs from the conserved cysteine through the conserved F or W. Each record gives: D gene, V gene, clone size, J gene, CDR3 protein, CDR3 DNA. A D gene is named only where the DNA matches it firmly. Size values are once, few and many counts, or a class for expanded clones, and some rows have none.

TRBD1	TRBV20-1	NA	TRBJ2-1	CSAKRQDRGYNEQFF	TGCAGTGCCAAGCGCCAAGACAGGGGATACAATGAGCAGTTCTTC
NA	TRBV29-1	NA	TRBJ2-4	CSGNRENIQYF	TGCAGCGGGAACAGGGAAAACATTCAGTACTTC
NA	TRBV29-1	NA	TRBJ2-7	CSVRDRSSYEQYF	TGCAGCGTTAGGGACCGGAGCTCCTACGAGCAGTACTTC
NA	TRBV7-3	NA	TRBJ1-2	CASSADGNYGYTF	TGTGCCAGCAGCGCGGACGGGAACTATGGCTACACCTTC
TRBD1	TRBV11-2	NA	TRBJ2-3	CASSNRDSRDTQYF	TGTGCCAGCAGCAACCGGGACAGTCGGGATACGCAGTATTTT
TRBD1	TRBV5-1	few	TRBJ2-7	CASSSSGTVYEQYF	TGCGCCAGCAGCTCCTCCGGGACAGTCTACGAGCAGTACTTC
TRBD2	TRBV10-3	few	TRBJ2-7	CAISEVTGGPSEQYF	TGTGCCATCAGTGAAGTGACGGGAGGGCCCTCCGAGCAGTACTTC
NA	TRBV2	few	TRBJ1-5	CASSVRGDQPQHF	TGTGCCAGCAGTGTTCGAGGGGATCAGCCCCAGCATTTT
NA	TRBV12-3/TRBV12-4	many	TRBJ1-2	CASSEDSYGYTF	TGTGCCAGCAGCGAGGACAGTTATGGCTACACCTTC
NA	TRBV6-2/TRBV6-3	NA	TRBJ2-5	CASSSSGFGETQYF	TGTGCCAGCAGTTCATCAGGGTTTGGAGAGACCCAGTACTTC
NA	TRBV28	few	TRBJ2-3	CASSLYPLHTDTQYF	TGTGCCAGCAGTTTATATCCTCTACACACAGATACGCAGTATTTT
NA	TRBV28	NA	TRBJ1-5	CASRGRTPVGNQPQHF	TGTGCCAGCAGGGGTAGGACTCCCGTCGGCAATCAGCCCCAGCATTTT
TRBD2	TRBV9	NA	TRBJ2-5	CASSVAALAGLETQYF	TGTGCCAGCAGCGTAGCTGCACTAGCGGGATTAGAGACCCAGTACTTC
TRBD2	TRBV5-1	few	TRBJ2-5	CASSNLRGGARETQYF	TGCGCCAGCAGCAACTTGCGCGGGGGGGCGCGTGAGACCCAGTACTTC
NA	TRBV6-5	NA	TRBJ2-1	CASSYSGAYPYNEQFF	TGTGCCAGCAGTTACTCGGGTGCTTACCCCTACAATGAGCAGTTCTTC
NA	TRBV7-9	NA	TRBJ1-6	CASSLGSLPLHF	TGTGCCAGCAGTTTAGGCAGTTTGCCCCTCCACTTT
NA	TRBV24-1	NA	TRBJ2-3	CATSGDRASDTQYF	TGTGCCACCAGTGGTGATCGGGCCTCAGATACGCAGTATTTT
TRBD2	TRBV20-1	many	TRBJ2-7	CSARGLAGGSYEQYF	TGCAGTGCTAGGGGACTAGCGGGGGGGAGCTACGAGCAGTACTTC
NA	TRBV10-3	few	TRBJ2-7	CAIGAGEQYF	TGTGCCATCGGAGCGGGCGAGCAGTACTTC
NA	TRBV4-2	NA	TRBJ1-2	CASSQDADGVYGYTF	TGTGCCAGCAGCCAAGACGCGGACGGGGTTTATGGCTACACCTTC
TRBD2	TRBV7-2	NA	TRBJ2-2	CASSRRRLAGNTGELFF	TGTGCCAGCAGCCGAAGACGGCTAGCGGGGAACACCGGGGAGCTGTTTTTT
TRBD2	TRBV20-1	few	TRBJ2-4	CSARDLSSGLAKNIQYF	TGCAGTGCTAGAGATCTTTCTAGCGGACTGGCCAAAAACATTCAGTACTTC
TRBD2	TRBV6-2/TRBV6-3	few	TRBJ2-7	CASRDLGLAVSYEQYF	TGTGCCAGCAGGGACCTAGGACTAGCAGTTTCCTACGAGCAGTACTTC
NA	TRBV7-2	few	TRBJ2-1	CASSPAVRYNEQFF	TGTGCCAGCAGCCCTGCGGTGAGGTACAATGAGCAGTTCTTC
TRBD2	TRBV7-2	few	TRBJ2-7	CASSTRLAGKHYEQYF	TGTGCCAGCAGCACTAGACTAGCGGGAAAACACTACGAGCAGTACTTC
NA	TRBV12-3/TRBV12-4	NA	TRBJ1-1	CASSLDSRVGVAFF	TGTGCCAGCAGTTTAGACAGTCGAGTAGGAGTAGCTTTCTTT
TRBD1	TRBV19	few	TRBJ1-1	CASSIRGQWMTEAFF	TGTGCCAGTAGTATAAGGGGACAGTGGATGACTGAAGCTTTCTTT
NA	TRBV30	few	TRBJ2-1	CAWSDRPAEQFF	TGTGCCTGGAGTGATAGACCAGCTGAGCAGTTCTTC
TRBD1	TRBV5-1	many	TRBJ1-1	CASSSTGTGGFGTEAFF	TGCGCCAGCAGCTCTACCGGGACAGGGGGCTTCGGCACTGAAGCTTTCTTT
TRBD1	TRBV20-1	few	TRBJ2-7	CSASDRVILYEQYF	TGCAGTGCTTCGGACAGGGTTATCCTCTACGAGCAGTACTTC
NA	TRBV7-2	NA	TRBJ1-6	CASSSWTEEPLHF	TGTGCCAGCAGCTCATGGACGGAGGAGCCCCTCCACTTT
TRBD1	TRBV10-3	NA	TRBJ2-1	CAISHNGQGFANEQFF	TGTGCCATCAGCCACAACGGACAGGGGTTCGCGAATGAGCAGTTCTTC
NA	TRBV3-1	many	TRBJ2-5	CASSHGGETQYF	TGTGCCAGCAGCCATGGGGGAGAGACCCAGTACTTC
TRBD2	TRBV13	many	TRBJ2-1	CASSSRASGSRYNEQFF	TGTGCCAGCAGCTCACGTGCTAGCGGCTCGAGATACAATGAGCAGTTCTTC
TRBD1	TRBV5-1	many	TRBJ2-1	CASSIGTGGNEQFF	TGCGCCAGCAGCATCGGGACAGGGGGGAATGAGCAGTTCTTC
TRBD1	TRBV2	few	TRBJ1-2	CASQTGSDYGYTF	TGTGCCAGTCAGACAGGGAGCGACTATGGCTACACCTTC
NA	TRBV29-1	many	TRBJ2-7	CSVDLGYEQYF	TGCAGCGTTGACCTGGGGTACGAGCAGTACTTC
NA	TRBV11-2	many	TRBJ2-1	CASSFGLRYNEQFF	TGTGCCAGCAGCTTCGGACTCAGGTACAATGAGCAGTTCTTC
NA	TRBV5-6	few	TRBJ2-3	CASLGIADTQYF	TGTGCCAGCCTGGGGATAGCAGATACGCAGTATTTT
TRBD1	TRBV6-4	NA	TRBJ2-7	CASREGQSYEQYF	TGTGCCAGCAGAGAGGGACAGTCCTACGAGCAGTACTTC
NA	TRBV5-1	NA	TRBJ2-7	CASSLDSRRGIYEQYF	TGCGCCAGCAGCTTGGACTCTCGTCGAGGGATATACGAGCAGTACTTC